This T cell receptor beta chain appears in the sequencing data of a study of shared clonotypes between healthy human individuals. Points from the study as a whole: Of the naive CD4 clonotypes, about 5% were shared across a handful of donors. The study found lower generation probabilities in non-shared clonotypes than in those shared by all four donors. Rarefaction gave evidence that sorted-subset sequencing remained incomplete despite large depth.

To note about this clone: Its antigen remains unidentified.

Using immunoSEQ multiplex PCR, the repertoire was profiled, and TCRdb retains in-frame clones only, with some absent. The table records more than 550,000 clones, roughly 87% of them present only once. Sequencing was carried out using memory CD8+ T cells from PBMCs. Regarding subset: CD45RO+ cells pooled with CCR7-negative TemRA cells. This sequence was found in a man between 18 and 29 years old in good health. Some clones in this sample may be carry-over from other donors' samples.

The CDR3 is CASSQIGRARNEQFF. In DNA, the CDR3 is TGTGCCAGCAGCCAAATCGGGAGGGCCCGCAATGAGCAGTTCTTC. V usage is TRBV4-2 and J usage is TRBJ2-1, with 8 bases matching TRBD2. V lost 2 bases and J lost 6; bases outside the gene matches: 6. Germline CDR1 is LGHNA and CDR2 is YNFKEQ. CDR3 length: 15 residues.